This T cell receptor beta chain is drawn from a study of cytomegalovirus exposure and HLA in healthy donors. As regards this clone: The antigen is unknown.

General observations from the study: In vitro data verified a few CMV-associated chains as specific for CMV antigens. Reports described diagnosis of cytomegalovirus status by the classifier as highly specific and sensitive. The tendency of first-cohort TCR clusters to co-occur in the 90 to 150 validation repertoires emerged from a later analysis.

Method: immunoSEQ multiplex PCR; TCRdb's copy keeps in-frame clones and lacks some. The table lists about 240,000 clones, 80% to 90% of them singletons, with around 2.6% in the top ten. The approximately 120-subject validation cohort, separate from the 666-subject first cohort, included the donors. This TCR was recovered from a young man in good health and CMV-seronegative. What was sequenced was PBMCs.

The CDR3 region has the DNA TGTGCCTGGAGTGTAACGTACCGGCCATCGGGAAGGTACTTC. Translation: CAWSVTYRPSGRYF. The J gene is TRBJ2-7, the V gene TRBV30, with D possibly matching TRBD2 (5 bases). Trimming pared 0 bases from V and 12 bases from J, leaving 21 bases between. Germline V CDR1 and CDR2: GTSNPN, SVGIG (reference sequence). The CDR3 is made up of 14 amino acids.